This passage covers 32 T cell receptor beta chains from one sample sequenced in a study of identical twins (dated by TCRdb to about 2016). To prepare the library, 5' RACE was applied. The data were produced on an Illumina HiSeq 2000. TCRdb applied fastp at Q25 and MiXCR to the public reads, then kept only in-frame beta chains. Identical CDR3 protein sequences are pooled into one entry, listed with their most common genes and DNA. For this sample there are about 550,000 distinct CDR3 sequences; approximately 20% appear just once. The top ten clones comprise around 0.5% of the sample. These data also featured in a second study, about yellow fever vaccine responses in identical twins.

The sequenced sample was CD4+ T cells sorted from blood. Receptors were obtained from a woman under 30 in good health.

In its sample, this clonotype was seen a few times. V and J are TRBV20-1 and TRBJ2-1, with a possible D match to TRBD2 (5 bases). The ends were cut back, 6 bases at V and 5 bases at J, with 17 bases in the middle. The CDR3 length is 14 residues. The V gene's germline CDR1 is DFQATT and CDR2 SNEGSKA (reference sequence). The CDR3 DNA reads as TGCAGTGCCTCCCCGGGGTCAGTTAACAATGAGCAGTTCTTC. As protein: CSASPGSVNNEQFF.

This clonotype was counted only a few times. One end of the junction varies from germline; a read error may be responsible. The chain joins TRBV6-2 or TRBV6-3 to TRBJ2-1; D possibly uses TRBD1 or TRBD2 (5 bases each). The CDR3 extends over 15 amino acids. Germline CDR1 and CDR2: MNHEY and SVGEGT. CDR3 amino acids: CASKTLRDVYNELFF. In nucleotides, the CDR3 is TGTGCCAGCAAGACCCTCCGGGACGTCTACAATGAGCTGTTCTTC.

This clonotype was detected a few times. V and J are TRBV9 and TRBJ2-3, with D hard to call. The CDR3 spans 12 residues. Germline V gene data show CDR1 as SGDLS and CDR2 as YYNGEE. Trimming took 0 bases from V and 6 from J, leaving 5 bases between them. The CDR3 coding sequence is TGTGCCAGCAGCGTAGAGGCTGATACGCAGTATTTT. This gives the protein CASSVEADTQYF.

The chain uses TRBV5-1 and TRBJ2-5; D uncertain. The germline V gene has CDR1 SGHRS and CDR2 YFSETQ. The ends were cut back, 4 bases at V and 2 bases at J, with 9 bases in the middle. This CDR3 contains 13 residues. The CDR3 DNA follows: TGCGCCAGCAGCCCAATGGTTCAAGAGACCCAGTACTTC. It is translated as CASSPMVQETQYF.

The V call is TRBV20-1, the J call TRBJ2-2; tentative D call: TRBD1 (6 bases). The CDR3 consists of 14 residues. Trimming removed 1 base at V and 5 bases at J, with 11 bases between. The V gene's germline CDR1 is DFQATT and CDR2 SNEGSKA (reference sequence). CDR3 bases: TGCAGTGCTAGAGTCCAACAGGGTACCGGGGAGCTGTTTTTT. It encodes CSARVQQGTGELFF.

This clonotype was detected a few times. This chain joins TRBV20-1 and TRBJ1-1, with D hard to call. The germline V gene encodes CDR1 DFQATT and CDR2 SNEGSKA (reference sequence). This CDR3 contains 12 residues. Deletions cut 6 bases from V and 5 bases from J, with 13 bases between. The CDR3 loop is CSARPWGTEAFF. The CDR3 DNA reads as TGCAGTGCCAGACCCTGGGGTACTGAAGCTTTCTTT.

This clonotype was detected a few times. This chain joins TRBV5-1 and TRBJ2-1; a weak D match, TRBD2 (6 bases). CDR1 and CDR2 (germline): SGHRS, YFSETQ. With 0 bases removed from V and 5 bases from J, the gap between germline ends came to 18 bases. This CDR3 is 17 amino acids long. CDR3 protein: CASSLEVAVTGDNEQFF. The CDR3, as DNA: TGCGCCAGCAGCTTGGAAGTAGCGGTCACCGGGGACAATGAGCAGTTCTTC.

This clonotype was detected a few times. The J gene is TRBJ1-1, the V gene TRBV4-2; the match to TRBD1 covers 7 bases. This CDR3 is built from 17 residues. CDR1 is LGHNA, CDR2 YNFKEQ, per germline. Trimming removed 4 bases from V and 4 bases from J; junction bases left unmatched: 15. DNA of the CDR3: TGTGCCAGCAGCCCAGGGGGGGCCCCGGGGATGGGCACTGAAGCTTTCTTT. It is translated as CASSPGGAPGMGTEAFF.

The rearrangement links TRBV9 to TRBJ2-3; no reliable D call. CDR3 size: 14 residues. Germline V gives CDR1 SGDLS, CDR2 YYNGEE. Trimming stripped 4 bases from V and 3 bases from J, with 12 bases between. CDR3 sequence (DNA): TGTGCCAGCAGCCCTCGGACCGGTACAGATACGCAGTATTTT. Amino acid sequence: CASSPRTGTDTQYF.

The rearrangement uses TRBV7-6 and TRBJ2-7; D is unresolved. The CDR3 is made up of 14 amino acids. Trimming pared 1 base from V and 2 bases from J, leaving 9 bases between. From germline, CDR1 is SGHVS and CDR2 FNYEAQ. CDR3 sequence reads: CASSLEPGAYEQYV. CDR3 DNA: TGTGCCAGCAGCTTAGAGCCGGGTGCCTACGAGCAGTACGTC.

V usage is TRBV29-1 and J usage is TRBJ2-5; TRBD2 agrees at 13 bases. This CDR3 is built from 14 residues. Germline trimming cut 6 bases from V and 1 base from J; bases unmatched to any gene: 2. CDR1 is SQVTM and CDR2 is ANQGSEA in the germline V gene. The CDR3 region has the DNA TGCAGCGTACGACTAGCGGGGGGCCAAGAGACCCAGTACTTC. Translated: CSVRLAGGQETQYF.

There are a few counts of this clonotype. V and J are TRBV9 and TRBJ2-3, with a possible D match to TRBD2 (6 bases). V lost 0 bases, J lost 4 bases, and 9 bases lay in between. CDR3 length equals 14 residues. CDR1 is SGDLS, CDR2 YYNGEE, per germline. CDR3 DNA: TGTGCCAGCAGCGTAGGGCGGGGCGCAGATACGCAGTATTTT. Its protein product is CASSVGRGADTQYF.

This clonotype was found a few times. This chain connects TRBV4-1 to TRBJ2-3, with TRBD2 matching over 11 bases. CDR1 and CDR2 from the germline V gene are MGHRA and YSYEKL. The CDR3 contains 15 residues. The J segment lost 4 bases and the V segment lost 4 bases, leaving 4 bases of the junction unmatched. Here the CDR3 reads CASSRLAGIADTQYF. The CDR3 DNA sequence: TGCGCCAGCAGCCGACTAGCGGGAATTGCAGATACGCAGTATTTT.

This clonotype was observed a handful of times. The V and J genes are TRBV28 and TRBJ2-4, with D hard to call. The germline V gene encodes CDR1 MDHEN and CDR2 SYDVKM. V was trimmed by 7 bases and J by 2 bases, leaving 6 bases between them. There are 12 residues in the CDR3. The CDR3 is CASTSPKNIQYF. CDR3 sequence (DNA): TGTGCCAGCACCTCGCCCAAAAACATTCAGTACTTC.

V usage is TRBV10-2 and J usage is TRBJ2-4; no clear D gene. Germline V CDR1 and CDR2: WSHSY, SAAADI. Trimming stripped 3 bases from V and 0 bases from J, with 9 bases between. This CDR3 is 15 amino acids long. The CDR3 DNA sequence: TGCGCCAGCAGTGAAGGCAGGCTAGCCAAAAACATTCAGTACTTC. This translates into CASSEGRLAKNIQYF.

This clonotype was detected a few times. This sequence joins TRBV12-3 or TRBV12-4 and TRBJ2-7; D not resolved. The V end was cut by 5 bases, the J end by 2 bases, with 10 bases between. CDR3 length equals 13 residues. Here the CDR3 DNA reads TGTGCCAGCAGTAAGAGGTTGGCCTACGAGCAGTACTTC. Translation: CASSKRLAYEQYF.

J is TRBJ2-7 and V is TRBV28; 9 bases match TRBD1. Trimming cost V 7 bases and J 7 bases; bases outside gene matches: 8. Looked up from germline, CDR1 is MDHEN and CDR2 is SYDVKM. The CDR3 consists of 13 residues. The CDR3 reads CASTAGTGWEQYV. The CDR3 DNA reads as TGTGCCAGCACCGCCGGGACAGGGTGGGAGCAGTACGTC.

The chain is built from TRBV7-2 and TRBJ1-1; 9 nucleotides agree with TRBD1. Trimming cost V 4 bases and J 2 bases; bases outside gene matches: 5. The germline gives CDR1 SGHTA, CDR2 FQGNSA. The CDR3 extends over 15 amino acids. CDR3 in amino acids: CASSSRGQGNTEAFF. In DNA, the CDR3 is TGTGCCAGCAGCTCTCGGGGACAGGGCAACACTGAAGCTTTCTTT.

This clonotype came up a few times. The chain uses TRBV4-1 and TRBJ2-1; weak D call: TRBD1 (6 bases). Germline assignment: CDR1 MGHRA and CDR2 YSYEKL. CDR3 length equals 17 residues. Trimming cost V 4 bases and J 4 bases, with 20 bases left between them. The CDR3: CASSPSTGIFWYNEQFF. The CDR3 DNA sequence: TGCGCCAGCAGCCCGTCGACAGGAATTTTTTGGTACAATGAGCAGTTCTTC.

In this sample, this clonotype turned up a few times. The chain employs TRBV5-1 and TRBJ1-6, with TRBD1 matching 7 bases. The CDR3 totals 18 residues. The V gene end was trimmed by 2 bases and the J gene end by 9 bases; junction bases not matched to a gene: 17. In germline, CDR1 is SGHRS, CDR2 YFSETQ. The CDR3 spells CASSFDANSDRDSSPLHF. The CDR3 DNA is TGCGCCAGCAGCTTTGACGCAAATTCCGACAGGGACTCTTCACCCCTCCACTTT.

The rearrangement uses TRBV4-2 and TRBJ2-2, with 14 bases lining up with TRBD2. The CDR3 loop spans 20 amino acids. Germline lookup yields CDR1 LGHNA and CDR2 YNFKEQ. V lost 2 bases to trimming and J lost 0 bases; unmatched junction nucleotides: 8. CDR3 DNA sequence: TGTGCCAGCAGCCAATACCCCGGACTAGCGGGGGGAACGAACACCGGGGAGCTGTTTTTT. It codes for CASSQYPGLAGGTNTGELFF.

This chain uses TRBV20-1 with TRBJ1-3; no firm D call. The germline CDR1 and CDR2 sequences are DFQATT and SNEGSKA (reference sequence). The V end lost 0 bases, the J end lost 0 bases, and 9 bases lay between the germline ends. This CDR3 region has 15 residues. Written as DNA, the CDR3 is TGCAGTGCTAGAGATCTAGGGAACTCTGGAAACACCATATATTTT. Translation gives CSARDLGNSGNTIYF.

A few counts support this clonotype. V gene TRBV24-1 combines with J gene TRBJ2-6; D gene unclear. CDR3 size: 16 residues. Per the germline V gene, CDR1 is KGHDR and CDR2 is SFDVKD. V lost 1 base and J lost 2, with 8 bases in between. CDR3 in DNA: TGTGCCACCAGTGATTTCTCTTGGACTGGGGCCAACGTCCTGACTTTC. It specifies CATSDFSWTGANVLTF.

This clonotype has more than one count but fewer than ten. This rearrangement joins TRBV5-1 to TRBJ2-7; D is unresolved. From germline, CDR1 is SGHRS and CDR2 YFSETQ. The CDR3 loop spans 11 amino acids. Trimming stripped 5 bases from V and 1 base from J, with 4 bases between. CDR3 region: CASRSSYEQYF. In nucleotides, the CDR3 is TGCGCCAGCAGAAGTTCCTACGAGCAGTACTTC.

Here the CDR3 reads CASSPAGYEQYV. The CDR3 coding sequence is TGTGCCAGCTCACCGGCAGGGTACGAGCAGTACGTC. The rearrangement links TRBV18 to TRBJ2-7, with D perhaps TRBD1 (5 bases). V was clipped by 3 bases and J by 4 bases, with 7 bases between them. CDR1 and CDR2 from the germline V gene are KGHSH and LQKENI. The CDR3 has 12 amino acids.

This clonotype was seen only a few times. The rearrangement joins TRBV6-1 to TRBJ2-7; 8 bases line up with TRBD1. The germline CDR1 and CDR2 sequences are MNHNS and SASEGT. This CDR3 contains 15 residues. With V trimmed by 6 bases and J by 0 bases, 7 bases remained unmatched. Here the CDR3 reads CASRDRATISYEQYF. The CDR3, as DNA: TGTGCCAGCAGGGACAGGGCTACGATCTCCTACGAGCAGTACTTC.

With regard to this clonotype: A much larger clone differs from this one at a single base, so this may be a read error. CDR3 protein: CASDGGGTDTQYF. The CDR3 nucleotides read TGTGCCAGCGACGGTGGGGGCACAGATACGCAGTATTTT. The chain couples TRBV25-1 to TRBJ2-3; D call uncertain. CDR3 size: 13 residues. Germline CDR1 and CDR2: MGHDK and SYGVNS. The V and J ends lost 8 bases and 1 base respectively, with 10 bases between them.

The rearrangement joins TRBV29-1 to TRBJ1-1; maybe TRBD1 (5 bases). Germline V CDR1 and CDR2: SQVTM, ANQGSEA. This CDR3 is 12 amino acids long. Trimming removed 2 bases from V and 4 bases from J, with 8 bases in between. CDR3 nucleotides: TGCAGCGTTGAAAGAGGGGCCACTGAAGCTTTCTTT. Translation gives CSVERGATEAFF.

The V and J genes are TRBV11-3 and TRBJ2-2, with D hard to call. Trimming took 5 bases from V and 4 from J, leaving 8 bases between them. The germline gives CDR1 SGHNT, CDR2 YENEEA. The CDR3 totals 13 residues. CDR3: CASSRVSTGELFF. In DNA form, the CDR3 reads TGTGCCAGCAGCCGTGTTAGCACCGGGGAGCTGTTTTTT.

A few counts support this clonotype. The chain employs TRBV7-9 and TRBJ2-2, with a possible D match to TRBD1 (5 bases). Per germline, CDR1 SEHNR and CDR2 FQNEAQ (reference sequence). Deletions cut 5 bases from V and 6 bases from J, with 19 bases between. The length of the CDR3 is 16 residues. CDR3 sequence (DNA): TGTGCCAGCAGCCCCTATCCCCAGGGCGCCTCCGGGGAGCTGTTTTTT. This encodes CASSPYPQGASGELFF.

This sequence joins TRBV20-1 and TRBJ2-5; D is unclear. Germline CDR1 reads DFQATT; CDR2 reads SNEGSKA (reference sequence). CDR3 length: 12 residues. The CDR3 is CSLGRYQETQYF. The CDR3 nucleotides are TGCAGCCTTGGCCGGTACCAAGAGACCCAGTACTTC.

The chain employs TRBV29-1 and TRBJ2-2; D is perhaps TRBD1 (5 bases). V dropped 4 bases and J dropped 4 bases, with 22 bases sitting between them. CDR1 SQVTM and CDR2 ANQGSEA come from the germline V gene. The CDR3 consists of 17 residues. This CDR3 reads CSVGFGQGLSGTGELFF. The CDR3 DNA is TGCAGCGTTGGCTTTGGGCAGGGCTTATCCGGCACCGGGGAGCTGTTTTTT.